This TCR beta chain was identified in a study of neoadjuvant anti-PD-1 for oral cavity cancer. Documented time point: after neoadjuvant nivolumab, at surgical resection. Assay used: immunoSEQ multiplex PCR; TCRdb lists only in-frame clones, some missing. The profile covers about 7,800 clones, with 60% to 80% appearing a single time and about 3% taken by the ten largest. This clonotype was obtained from a person between 35 and 79 years old with oral cavity squamous cell carcinoma. The material was PBMCs, obtained after nivolumab (anti-PD-1) treatment.

CDR3 region: CASSLGQGANTGELFF. The CDR3 bases are TGCGCCAGCAGCTTGGGACAGGGGGCGAACACCGGGGAGCTGTTTTTT. The chain uses TRBV5-1 and TRBJ2-2; 9 bases map to TRBD1. Looked up from germline, CDR1 is SGHRS and CDR2 is YFSETQ. The ends lost 0 bases at V and 0 bases at J; junction bases unmatched: 0. There are 16 residues in the CDR3.